What follows are 13 T cell receptor beta chains derived from one specimen sequenced in a study of radiation and T cells in renal cell carcinoma. The method was immunoSEQ multiplex PCR; TCRdb's version includes in-frame clones alone and lacks a portion of them. The sample contains 40,000 to 50,000 clones, 83% of which appear only once. Time point defined: baseline pretreatment blood. This sample's treatment: 15 Gy SBRT to primary tumor, nephrectomy 4 weeks later. This material consisted of blood, taken from a patient whose treatment included radiotherapy and nephrectomy. These receptors were collected from a woman aged 70-85 years with renal cell carcinoma.

Concerning this clone itself: An end of the junction does not agree with germline; a read error may underlie this. CDR3 residues: CASTLGTGMNTEAFF. CDR3 sequence (DNA): TGCGCCAGCACCTTGGGGACAGGGATGAACACTGAAGCTTTCTTT. This rearrangement joins TRBV5-1 to TRBJ1-1; 9 positions match TRBD1. CDR1 and CDR2 from the germline V gene are SGHRS and YFSETQ. This CDR3 region has 15 residues. The complete variable domain, with remaining parts taken from reference TRBV5-1 and TRBJ1-1, reads KAGVTQTPRYLIKTRGQQVTLSCSPISGHRSVSWYQQTPGQGLQFLFEYFSETQRNKGNFPGRFSGRQFSNSRSEMNVSTLELGDSALYLCASTLGTGMNTEAFFGQGTRLTVV.

The J gene is TRBJ1-5, the V gene TRBV4-2, with D perhaps TRBD1 (5 bases). CDR3 length: 14 amino acids. The V end was cut by 1 base, the J end by 3 bases, with 7 bases between. Germline-derived CDR1 and CDR2 are LGHNA and YNFKEQ. This CDR3 is CASSQGGVNQPQHF. Here the CDR3 DNA reads TGTGCCAGCAGCCAAGGAGGGGTCAATCAGCCCCAGCATTTT.

The chain joins TRBV9 to TRBJ2-7; D unclear. V lost 5 bases and J lost 2, with 11 bases in between. The CDR3 extends over 13 amino acids. Germline V gene lookup returns CDR1 SGDLS and CDR2 YYNGEE. CDR3: CASSLGSAYEQYF. The CDR3 DNA sequence: TGTGCCAGCAGTCTCGGATCGGCCTACGAGCAGTACTTC.

V usage is TRBV14 and J usage is TRBJ2-5, with 7 nucleotides matching TRBD2. The CDR3 spans 15 residues. Trimming at V came to 1 base and at J to 4 bases, leaving 6 bases not matched to a gene. From germline, CDR1 is SGHDN and CDR2 FVKESK. CDR3: CASSQGASGGETQYF. CDR3 nucleotide sequence: TGTGCCAGCAGCCAAGGGGCTAGCGGTGGAGAGACCCAGTACTTC.

The chain employs TRBV7-9 and TRBJ2-7; D may correspond to TRBD1 or TRBD2 (6 bases each). Germline CDR1 reads SEHNR; CDR2 reads FQNEAQ (reference sequence). Between the trimmed V and J ends, which lost 7 bases and 4 bases, there was a span of 17 bases. The CDR3 length is 14 residues. The DNA of the CDR3 is TGTGCCAGCAATAGAGGGGGGCCGTCGTACGAGCAGTACTTC. Translation gives CASNRGGPSYEQYF.

The rearrangement links TRBV20-1 to TRBJ1-2; D uncertain. Germline assignment: CDR1 DFQATT and CDR2 SNEGSKA (reference sequence). CDR3 length equals 8 residues. The V and J ends lost 6 bases and 12 bases respectively, with 8 bases between them. In DNA, the CDR3 is TGCAGTGCAACCGGGCACACCTTC. This sequence encodes CSATGHTF.

J is TRBJ2-1 and V is TRBV19; D gene unclear. The CDR3 totals 13 residues. Germline V gene sequence: CDR1 LNHDA, CDR2 SQIVND (reference sequence). V was clipped by 2 bases and J by 7 bases, with 9 bases between them. CDR3: CASSISLGNEQFF. In DNA, the CDR3 is TGTGCCAGTAGTATAAGCCTCGGTAATGAGCAGTTCTTC.

The sample holds one count of this clone. The gene calls are TRBV18 and TRBJ2-6; TRBD1 might be the D (6 bases). CDR1 KGHSH and CDR2 LQKENI come from the germline V gene. This CDR3 is built from 15 residues. Trimming took 4 bases from V and 1 from J, leaving 8 bases between them. The CDR3 DNA reads TGTGCCAGCTCACGAGGACAGTCTGGGGCCAACGTCCTGACTTTC. It specifies CASSRGQSGANVLTF.

The chain combines TRBV30 with TRBJ2-5; 7 bases are a match to TRBD2. With the DNA end fitting TRBJ2-7 better, the J assignment may be wrong. This CDR3 spans 12 amino acids. CDR1 is GTSNPN and CDR2 is SVGIG in the germline V gene (reference sequence). The CDR3 region is CAGGRGAYEQYF. CDR3 nucleotide sequence: TGTGCCGGGGGGAGGGGAGCCTACGAGCAGTACTTC.

This chain connects TRBV5-1 to TRBJ2-1, with 12 positions matching TRBD2. The V and J ends lost 1 base and 0 bases, in that order; junction bases with no gene match: 5. This CDR3 spans 18 amino acids. CDR1 is SGHRS and CDR2 is YFSETQ in the germline V gene. The CDR3: CASSLTSGGLSSYNEQFF. In nucleotides, the CDR3 is TGCGCCAGCAGCTTGACTAGCGGGGGGCTAAGCTCCTACAATGAGCAGTTCTTC.

The rearrangement uses TRBV4-1 and TRBJ2-7; D is perhaps TRBD1 or TRBD2 (5 bases each). Trimming took 6 bases from V and 7 from J, leaving 19 bases between them. Germline CDR1 reads MGHRA; CDR2 reads YSYEKL. This CDR3 is built from 14 residues. CDR3 in amino acids: CASSPGTAGLEQYF. In nucleotides, the CDR3 is TGCGCCAGCAGTCCCGGGACGGCCGGGTTGGAGCAGTACTTC.

The chain couples TRBV30 to TRBJ1-4; D remains unclear. Trimming removed 1 base from V and 0 bases from J, with 3 bases in between. The CDR3 is made up of 13 amino acids. Germline V gene lookup returns CDR1 GTSNPN and CDR2 SVGIG (reference sequence). CDR3 residues: CAWSGATNEKLFF. The DNA for the CDR3 is TGTGCCTGGAGTGGAGCAACTAATGAAAAACTGTTTTTT.

The chain recombines TRBV5-5 with TRBJ2-7; 9 bases fit TRBD1. The CDR3 sequence is 14 residues long. CDR1 is SGHKS and CDR2 is YYEKEE in the germline V gene (reference sequence). V was clipped by 0 bases and J by 11 bases; unmatched bases: 9. The CDR3 DNA sequence: TGTGCCAGCAGCTTGGGTATAGGGACAGGGACGAAGTACTTC. The encoded protein is CASSLGIGTGTKYF.